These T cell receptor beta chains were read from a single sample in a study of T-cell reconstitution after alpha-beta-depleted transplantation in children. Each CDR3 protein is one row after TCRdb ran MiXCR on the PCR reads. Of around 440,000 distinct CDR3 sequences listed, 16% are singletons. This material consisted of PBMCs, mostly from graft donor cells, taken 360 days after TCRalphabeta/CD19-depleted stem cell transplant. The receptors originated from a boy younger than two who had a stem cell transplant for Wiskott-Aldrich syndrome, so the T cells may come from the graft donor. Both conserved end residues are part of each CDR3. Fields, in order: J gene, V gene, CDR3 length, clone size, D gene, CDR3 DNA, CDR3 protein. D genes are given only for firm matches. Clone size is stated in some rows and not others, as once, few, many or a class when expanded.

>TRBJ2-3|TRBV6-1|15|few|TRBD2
TGTGCCAGCAGTCGACTAGCGGGAGGGATACATACGCAGTATTTT
CASSRLAGGIHTQYF
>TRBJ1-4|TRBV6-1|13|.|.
TGTGCCAGCAGGTCTCCGGGCTGTAGAAAACTGTTTTTT
CASRSPGCRKLFF
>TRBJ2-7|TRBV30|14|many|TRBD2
TGTGCCTGGAGTGGACTAGCGGGAGGGCACGAGCAGTACTTC
CAWSGLAGGHEQYF
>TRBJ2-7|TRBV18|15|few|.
TGTGCCAGCTCTTTGGACAGTATCCCCTCCTACGAGCAGTACTTC
CASSLDSIPSYEQYF
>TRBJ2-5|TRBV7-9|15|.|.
TGTGCCAGCAGCTTATCGAGGGACGTCCAAGAGACCCAGTACTTC
CASSLSRDVQETQYF
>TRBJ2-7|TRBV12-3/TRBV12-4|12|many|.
TGTGCCAGCAGTTTAGCCCGACAAAAGCAGTACTTC
CASSLARQKQYF
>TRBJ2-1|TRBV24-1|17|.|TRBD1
TGTGCCACCAGTGATGCCCGGGACAGATTTTCCTACAATGAGCAGTTCTTC
CATSDARDRFSYNEQFF
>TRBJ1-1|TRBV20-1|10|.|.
TGCAGTGCTAGTGGTCGAGGGGCTTTCTTT
CSASGRGAFF
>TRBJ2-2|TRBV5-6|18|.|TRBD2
TGTGCCAGCAGCTTAAACATCCTTAGCGGGAGGATAACCGGGGAGCTGTTTTTT
CASSLNILSGRITGELFF
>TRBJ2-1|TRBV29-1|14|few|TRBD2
TGCAGCGTAGACTCAGCGGGAAACTACAATGAGCAGTTCTTC
CSVDSAGNYNEQFF